These 31 T cell receptor beta chains were all obtained from the same sample, sequenced in a study of cytomegalovirus exposure and HLA in healthy donors (dated by TCRdb to about 2017). The method behind the library was the immunoSEQ multiplex PCR assay. For the multiplex PCR, a mixture combining 60 forward primers for TCR Vbeta segments and 13 reverse primers for TCR Jbeta segments was used. What TCRdb holds here is the immuneACCESS table cut down to in-frame rearrangements. Part of the clones is not present; checked against another copy, under half of the missing clones reflect an unresolved V gene, and the others are unexplained. Counted in this sample were about 130,000 clones; less than 85% of them appeared once. The biggest ten clones account for about 9.2% of the sample. Sequencing was done on a sample of PBMCs. These receptors came from a young man in good health and CMV-seropositive.

This clone showed up just once. The chain couples TRBV4-1 to TRBJ2-3; 9 bases align to TRBD2. CDR1 is MGHRA and CDR2 is YSYEKL in the germline V gene. There are 16 residues in the CDR3. Trimming removed 1 base from V and 2 bases from J; junction bases left unmatched: 4. The DNA of the CDR3 is TGCGCCAGCAGCCAAGGGTTAGCGGGGGTCACAGATACGCAGTATTTT. This codes for CASSQGLAGVTDTQYF.

This chain connects TRBV6-5 to TRBJ2-2; no reliable D call. The CDR3 extends over 12 amino acids. Between the trimmed V and J ends, which lost 6 bases and 8 bases, there was a span of 10 bases. Germline CDR1 is MNHEY and CDR2 is SVGAGI. The CDR3 spells CASSDSFGELFF. The DNA for the CDR3 is TGTGCCAGCAGCGACTCATTTGGGGAGCTGTTTTTT.

The rearrangement joins TRBV5-4 to TRBJ2-3; the D gene is possibly TRBD1 (5 bases). Germline V CDR1 and CDR2: SGHNT, YYREEE (reference sequence). CDR3 length: 15 residues. V shed 4 bases and J shed 0 bases, with 12 bases lying between them. The CDR3 loop reads CASSVDSSSTDTQYF. CDR3 bases: TGTGCCAGCAGCGTTGACAGCTCTAGCACAGATACGCAGTATTTT.

The chain couples TRBV25-1 to TRBJ2-7; TRBD2 is a possible D gene (6 bases). The germline V gene has CDR1 MGHDK and CDR2 SYGVNS. The CDR3 loop spans 13 amino acids. V gave up 4 bases and J gave up 4 bases, with 11 bases separating them. CDR3 DNA: TGTGCCAGCAGTGCCGGCGGGGTTTACGAGCAGTACTTC. The encoded protein is CASSAGGVYEQYF.

The gene calls are TRBV6-9 and TRBJ1-6; 7 bases are a match to TRBD1. Germline V gene lookup returns CDR1 MNHGY and CDR2 SVAAGI. J lost 5 bases, V lost 3 bases, and 4 bases had no gene match. The CDR3 is made up of 15 amino acids. The CDR3: CASSYGTGDNSPLHF. The CDR3 nucleotides read TGTGCCAGCAGTTACGGCACAGGGGATAATTCACCCCTCCACTTT.

V usage is TRBV5-6 and J usage is TRBJ1-5; tentatively, D is TRBD1 (6 bases). This CDR3 is 19 amino acids long. Germline CDR1 is SGHDT and CDR2 is YYEEEE. Trimming pared 1 base from V and 0 bases from J, leaving 20 bases between. CDR3 residues: CASSLLSGTPDDSNQPQHF. The CDR3 DNA sequence: TGTGCCAGCAGCTTGTTATCCGGGACACCGGACGATAGCAATCAGCCCCAGCATTTT.

V is TRBV21-1 and J is TRBJ1-5; TRBD1, the table's D call, lacks a check against the DNA. TRBV21-1 counts as a pseudogene. CDR3 length: 18 amino acids. This chain's CDR3 is CASSKEGRGPYSNQPQHF. In DNA form, the CDR3 reads TGTGCCAGCAGCAAAGAAGGCAGGGGGCCTTATAGCAATCAGCCCCAGCATTTT.

The chain recombines TRBV6-1 with TRBJ1-3, with D perhaps matching TRBD1 (6 bases). The germline gives CDR1 MNHNS, CDR2 SASEGT. The CDR3 contains 15 residues. Trimming cost V 4 bases and J 0 bases, with 10 bases left between them. As DNA, the CDR3 is TGTGCCAGCAGTGGGGGACACTTCTCTGGAAACACCATATATTTT. Protein: CASSGGHFSGNTIYF.

The V gene is TRBV15, the J gene TRBJ2-5; 8 bases map to TRBD1. CDR3 length: 14 residues. V dropped 6 bases and J dropped 6; count of bases not matched to a gene: 9. Germline V gene lookup returns CDR1 LNHNV and CDR2 YYDKDF (reference sequence). The CDR3 nucleotides read TGTGCCACCAGGAGGACAGGGACCTCCCAGACCCAGTACTTC. Protein: CATRRTGTSQTQYF.

This clone was seen just once. This chain connects TRBV7-6 to TRBJ2-5, with 7 bases lining up with TRBD2. The CDR3 is 16 residues long. The junction had 15 bases not matched to a gene; V was cut back by 1 base and J by 10 bases. Germline V CDR1 and CDR2: SGHVS, FNYEAQ. The chain's CDR3 is CASSLGGGMGFTLQYF. CDR3 coding DNA: TGTGCCAGCAGCTTAGGGGGGGGAATGGGGTTCACCCTCCAGTACTTC.

The rearrangement joins TRBV5-6 to TRBJ2-7; 10 bases fit TRBD1. Trimming removed 4 bases from V and 6 bases from J; junction bases left unmatched: 7. Germline CDR1 and CDR2: SGHDT and YYEEEE. The CDR3 has 14 amino acids. The CDR3: CASSMDRGSGEQYF. The CDR3 DNA is TGTGCCAGCAGCATGGACAGGGGGTCGGGCGAGCAGTACTTC.

V usage is TRBV5-1 and J usage is TRBJ1-2; the D is unclear. The ends were cut back, 4 bases at V and 4 bases at J, with 17 bases in the middle. The length of the CDR3 is 15 residues. CDR1 is SGHRS, CDR2 YFSETQ, per germline. CDR3: CASSRQISSPYGYTF. The CDR3 DNA sequence: TGCGCCAGCAGCCGACAAATAAGTTCTCCCTATGGCTACACCTTC.

This clone has just a few counts. This sequence joins TRBV11-2 and TRBJ2-3; 7 nucleotides match TRBD2. Trimming cost V 2 bases and J 1 base; bases outside gene matches: 9. The CDR3 is 17 amino acids. Germline values: CDR1 SGHAT, CDR2 FQNNGV. The CDR3 sequence is CASSLSGDVYGTDTQYF. Here the CDR3 DNA reads TGTGCCAGCAGCTTAAGCGGGGACGTCTACGGCACAGATACGCAGTATTTT. Using reference TRBV11-2 and TRBJ2-3 for the parts outside the CDR3, the full variable domain is EAGVAQSPRYKIIEKRQSVAFWCNPISGHATLYWYQQILGQGPKLLIQFQNNGVVDDSQLPKDRFSAERLKGVDSTLKIQPAKLEDSAVYLCASSLSGDVYGTDTQYFGPGTRLTVL.

In its sample, this clone was seen a few times. This chain links TRBV4-2 with TRBJ2-7, with 9 bases matching TRBD1. CDR3 size: 14 residues. Germline values: CDR1 LGHNA, CDR2 YNFKEQ. V lost 4 bases and J lost 1; bases outside the gene matches: 2. The CDR3 region has the DNA TGTGCCAGCAGCCCGGGGACAGGGTCCTACGAGCAGTACTTC. This codes for CASSPGTGSYEQYF.

This sequence joins TRBV9 and TRBJ2-7; D is unresolved. The V end was cut by 1 base, the J end by 0 bases, with 8 bases between. Germline V gene lookup returns CDR1 SGDLS and CDR2 YYNGEE. The CDR3 extends over 14 amino acids. The DNA for the CDR3 is TGTGCCAGCAGCGTACAACTTAGCTCCTACGAGCAGTACTTC. Protein: CASSVQLSSYEQYF.

This chain uses TRBV21-1 with TRBJ2-7; the tabulated D call, TRBD1, remains unverified against the DNA. TRBV21-1 is marked as a pseudogene. The CDR3 totals 14 residues. As DNA, the CDR3 is TGTGCCAGAACCGGGACACTCTCCCTCTACGAGCAGTACTTC. This encodes CARTGTLSLYEQYF.

This rearrangement joins TRBV5-1 to TRBJ2-7; 11 nucleotides match TRBD2. Germline values: CDR1 SGHRS, CDR2 YFSETQ. V trimming: 1 base; J trimming: 4 bases; junction bases outside the gene matches: 10. CDR3 length equals 17 residues. The CDR3 DNA is TGCGCCAGCAGCTTGCCCCCTCCGACTAGCGGGGAGTACGAGCAGTACTTC. Residues: CASSLPPPTSGEYEQYF.

The V call is TRBV27, the J call TRBJ1-1; weak D call: TRBD1 (5 bases). The CDR3 is 13 amino acids. V was shortened by 5 bases and J by 5 bases, with 12 bases between the two germline ends. CDR1 is MNHEY and CDR2 is SMNVEV in the germline V gene (reference sequence). CDR3 sequence (DNA): TGTGCCAGCAGTATAGGGGAGGGGACTGAAGCTTTCTTT. Its translation: CASSIGEGTEAFF.

The chain links TRBV4-1 to TRBJ1-1, with 12 bases matching TRBD1. The length of the CDR3 is 18 residues. V shed 1 base and J 5 bases; nucleotides not matched to a gene: 11. Looked up from germline, CDR1 is MGHRA and CDR2 is YSYEKL. The CDR3 DNA reads as TGCGCCAGCAGCCAAGGTGGTCTTCTGGGACAGGGGGCTACTGAAGCTTTCTTT. This codes for CASSQGGLLGQGATEAFF.

CDR3: CASSLFTGSETQYF. The CDR3 coding sequence is TGTGCCAGCAGCTTATTTACAGGGTCGGAGACCCAGTACTTC. The chain links TRBV11-2 to TRBJ2-5; tentatively, D is TRBD1 (6 bases). This CDR3 comprises 14 residues. V shed 2 bases and J shed 5 bases, with 12 bases lying between them. Per the germline V gene, CDR1 is SGHAT and CDR2 is FQNNGV. The whole variable domain, filled in from reference TRBV11-2 and TRBJ2-5, reads EAGVAQSPRYKIIEKRQSVAFWCNPISGHATLYWYQQILGQGPKLLIQFQNNGVVDDSQLPKDRFSAERLKGVDSTLKIQPAKLEDSAVYLCASSLFTGSETQYFGPGTRLLVL.

The V and J genes are TRBV28 and TRBJ2-2; TRBD2 matches 12 bases. Germline CDR1 MDHEN, CDR2 SYDVKM. With V trimmed by 2 bases and J by 3 bases, 4 bases remained unmatched. The CDR3 is 17 residues long. The CDR3 DNA reads as TGTGCCAGCAGTTTACTAGCGGGGGGGCCGTACACCGGGGAGCTGTTTTTT. Translating it yields CASSLLAGGPYTGELFF.

The gene calls are TRBV28 and TRBJ2-7, with TRBD1 matching 8 bases. CDR1 is MDHEN and CDR2 is SYDVKM in the germline V gene. This CDR3 is 15 amino acids long. Trimming at V came to 6 bases and at J to 1 base, leaving 8 bases not matched to a gene. CDR3 nucleotide sequence: TGTGCCAGCAGAGGGACAGGAGACGCTTCCTACGAGCAGTACTTC. Translating gives CASRGTGDASYEQYF.

V is TRBV25-1 and J is TRBJ2-7; 9 bases line up with TRBD1. The V segment lost 4 bases and the J segment 9 bases; nucleotides outside the gene matches: 13. This CDR3 is 15 amino acids long. Germline CDR1 MGHDK, CDR2 SYGVNS. The CDR3 nucleotides read TGTGCCAGCAGTGGGCTCCGGGACAGGGAATCGGGGCAGTACTTC. Protein: CASSGLRDRESGQYF.

This chain joins TRBV5-6 and TRBJ1-6, with 9 positions matching TRBD1. Germline trimming cut 4 bases from V and 7 bases from J; bases unmatched to any gene: 9. The CDR3 sequence is 16 residues long. The germline V gene has CDR1 SGHDT and CDR2 YYEEEE. As DNA, the CDR3 is TGTGCCAGCAGCGACGGGACAGGGCACGGGAATTCACCCCTCCACTTT. It translates to CASSDGTGHGNSPLHF.

V gene TRBV11-2 combines with J gene TRBJ2-7; 7 nucleotides agree with TRBD2. Germline trimming cut 5 bases from V and 5 bases from J; bases unmatched to any gene: 9. The CDR3 covers 14 residues. CDR1 SGHAT and CDR2 FQNNGV come from the germline V gene. CDR3 residues: CASSKAGLDDEQYF. The DNA for the CDR3 is TGTGCCAGCAGCAAAGCAGGACTAGATGACGAGCAGTACTTC.

The count of this clone is one. The J gene is TRBJ2-1, the V gene TRBV5-1; TRBD2 matches at 12 bases. CDR3 size: 16 residues. V was clipped by 4 bases and J by 8 bases; unmatched bases: 10. In germline, CDR1 is SGHRS, CDR2 YFSETQ. The CDR3 bases are TGCGCCAGCAGCCCACCCGGACTAGCGGGGAGGTATGAGCAGTTCTTC. As protein: CASSPPGLAGRYEQFF.

This clone was detected a few times. V is TRBV5-4 and J is TRBJ2-3; the D gene is possibly TRBD1 (6 bases). Per the germline V gene, CDR1 is SGHNT and CDR2 is YYREEE (reference sequence). V lost 4 bases, J lost 2 bases, and 11 bases lay in between. The CDR3 loop spans 14 amino acids. CDR3 sequence reads: CASSQDRNTDTQYF. CDR3 coding DNA: TGTGCCAGCAGCCAGGACAGAAACACAGATACGCAGTATTTT.

The J gene is TRBJ1-2, the V gene TRBV9; tentative D call: TRBD1 (6 bases). CDR1 and CDR2 from the germline V gene are SGDLS and YYNGEE. The V end was cut by 4 bases, the J end by 8 bases, with 27 bases between. This CDR3 has 17 residues. In DNA, the CDR3 is TGTGCCAGCAGCAACCATCAGGCCTGGGGGCTTCGGGGAGGCTACACCTTC. Translating gives CASSNHQAWGLRGGYTF.

This clone was seen only once. The J gene is TRBJ1-5, the V gene TRBV7-8; D call uncertain. The germline CDR1 and CDR2 sequences are SGHVS and FQNEAQ. The length of the CDR3 is 16 residues. Trimming shortened V by 4 bases and J by 0 bases, and 13 bases separated the two germline ends. CDR3 amino acids: CASSSPTYYSNQPQHF. The CDR3 nucleotides are TGTGCCAGCAGCTCTCCTACTTATTATAGCAATCAGCCCCAGCATTTT. Supplemented by reference TRBV7-8 and TRBJ1-5, the full variable domain reads GAGVSQSPRYKVAKRGQDVALRCDPISGHVSLFWYQQALGQGPEFLTYFQNEAQLDKSGLPSDRFFAERPEGSVSTLKIQRTQQEDSAVYLCASSSPTYYSNQPQHFGDGTRLSIL.

The chain carries TRBV6-4 and TRBJ2-3, with 14 bases identical to TRBD2. This CDR3 contains 18 residues. Germline V gene data show CDR1 as MRHNA and CDR2 as SNTAGT. With 5 bases clipped from V and 2 bases from J, the junction kept 9 bases outside the gene matches. CDR3 in amino acids: CASSSLGLAGDYTDTQYF. The CDR3 DNA sequence: TGTGCCAGCAGTTCACTGGGACTAGCGGGGGACTACACAGATACGCAGTATTTT.

The chain employs TRBV25-1 and TRBJ1-1, with D tentatively TRBD1 (6 bases). The CDR3 length is 13 residues. The V gene's germline CDR1 is MGHDK and CDR2 SYGVNS. Trimming left V 6 bases short and J 4 bases short, with 12 bases between. In nucleotides, the CDR3 is TGTGCCAGCAGCTACAGGGACCCCACTGAAGCTTTCTTT. Residues: CASSYRDPTEAFF.